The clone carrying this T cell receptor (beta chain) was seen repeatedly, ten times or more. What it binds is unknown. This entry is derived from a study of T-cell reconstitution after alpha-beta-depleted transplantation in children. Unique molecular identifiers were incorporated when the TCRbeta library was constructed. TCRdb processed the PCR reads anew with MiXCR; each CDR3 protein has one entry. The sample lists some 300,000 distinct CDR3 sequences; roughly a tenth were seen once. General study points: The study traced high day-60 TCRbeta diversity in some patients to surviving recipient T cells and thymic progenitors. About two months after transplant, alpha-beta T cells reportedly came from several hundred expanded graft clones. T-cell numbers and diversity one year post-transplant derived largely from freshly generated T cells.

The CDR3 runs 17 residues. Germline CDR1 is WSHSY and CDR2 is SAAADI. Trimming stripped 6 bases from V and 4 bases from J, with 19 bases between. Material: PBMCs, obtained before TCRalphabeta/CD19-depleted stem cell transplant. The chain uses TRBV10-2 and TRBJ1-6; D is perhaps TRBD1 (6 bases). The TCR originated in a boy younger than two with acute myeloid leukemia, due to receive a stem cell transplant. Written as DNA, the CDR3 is TGCGCCAGCAGGAGGGGACCAAGACAGGTTTATAATTCACCCCTCCACTTT. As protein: CASRRGPRQVYNSPLHF.